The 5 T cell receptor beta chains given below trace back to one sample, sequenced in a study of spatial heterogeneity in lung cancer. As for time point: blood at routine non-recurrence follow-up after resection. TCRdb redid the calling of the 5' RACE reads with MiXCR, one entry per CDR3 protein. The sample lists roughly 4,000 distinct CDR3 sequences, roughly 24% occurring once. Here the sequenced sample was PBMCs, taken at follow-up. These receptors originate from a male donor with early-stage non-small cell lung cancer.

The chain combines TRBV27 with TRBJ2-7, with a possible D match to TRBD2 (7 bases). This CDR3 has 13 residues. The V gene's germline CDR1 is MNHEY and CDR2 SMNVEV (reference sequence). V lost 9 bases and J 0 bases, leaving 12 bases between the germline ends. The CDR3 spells CASKGGASYEQYF. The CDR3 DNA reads TGTGCCAGTAAGGGGGGGGCCTCCTACGAGCAGTACTTC.

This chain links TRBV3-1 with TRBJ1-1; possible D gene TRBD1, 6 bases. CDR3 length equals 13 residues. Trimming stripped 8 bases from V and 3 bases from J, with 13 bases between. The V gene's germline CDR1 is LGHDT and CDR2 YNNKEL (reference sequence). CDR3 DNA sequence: TGTGCCAGCGGGCGGGAGGGGGACACTGAAGCTTTCTTT. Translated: CASGREGDTEAFF. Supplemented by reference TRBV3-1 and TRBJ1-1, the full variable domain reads DTAVSQTPKYLVTQMGNDKSIKCEQNLGHDTMYWYKQDSKKFLKIMFSYNNKELIINETVPNRFSPKSPDKAHLNLHINSLELGDSAVYFCASGREGDTEAFFGQGTRLTVV.

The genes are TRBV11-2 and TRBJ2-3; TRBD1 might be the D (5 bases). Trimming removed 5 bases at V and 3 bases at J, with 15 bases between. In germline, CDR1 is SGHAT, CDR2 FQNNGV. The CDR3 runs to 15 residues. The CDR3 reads CASSPPGSGTDTQYF. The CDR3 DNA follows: TGTGCCAGCAGCCCGCCAGGCTCAGGGACAGATACGCAGTATTTT.

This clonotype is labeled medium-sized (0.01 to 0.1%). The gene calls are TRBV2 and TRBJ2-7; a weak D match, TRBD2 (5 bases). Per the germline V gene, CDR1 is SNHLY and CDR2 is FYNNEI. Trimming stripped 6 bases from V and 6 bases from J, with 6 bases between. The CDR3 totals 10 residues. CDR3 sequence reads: CASRLGEQYF. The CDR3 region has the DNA TGTGCCAGCAGACTAGGCGAGCAGTACTTC.

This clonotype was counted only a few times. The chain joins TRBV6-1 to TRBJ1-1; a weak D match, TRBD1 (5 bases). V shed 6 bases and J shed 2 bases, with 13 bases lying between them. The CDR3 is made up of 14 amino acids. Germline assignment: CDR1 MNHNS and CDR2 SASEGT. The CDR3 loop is CASRLGGTNTEAFF. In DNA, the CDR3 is TGTGCCAGCAGACTTGGGGGGACCAACACTGAAGCTTTCTTT.